The 20 T cell receptor beta chains in this list originate from one sample, sequenced in a study of identical twins. TCRdb independently ran MiXCR on the 5' RACE reads; one entry per CDR3 protein. The profile shows 1,800,000 or so distinct CDR3 sequences, about 32% of them singletons. The specimen was cord blood. Every receptor here comes from a newborn girl in good health.

This clonotype has only a few counts. This chain links TRBV3-1 with TRBJ2-5, with 7 nucleotides matching TRBD2. The CDR3 consists of 13 residues. Germline V gene data show CDR1 as LGHDT and CDR2 as YNNKEL (reference sequence). The V and J ends lost 3 bases and 11 bases, in that order; junction bases with no gene match: 9. The CDR3 protein is CASSHMTSHEQYF. CDR3 DNA: TGTGCCAGCAGCCATATGACTAGCCATGAGCAGTACTTC.

This clonotype was found a few times. The rearrangement uses TRBV20-1 and TRBJ1-1; possible D gene TRBD1, 6 bases. Germline V gene lookup returns CDR1 DFQATT and CDR2 SNEGSKA (reference sequence). Trimming took off 1 base at V and 7 bases at J, with 16 bases between the two ends. This CDR3 is built from 14 residues. CDR3 residues: CSARVGGQKGEAFF. CDR3 in DNA: TGCAGTGCTAGAGTGGGGGGGCAGAAGGGTGAAGCTTTCTTT.

This chain links TRBV4-1 with TRBJ1-2; a weak D match, TRBD1 (6 bases). The V gene's germline CDR1 is MGHRA and CDR2 YSYEKL. Trimming stripped 0 bases from V and 4 bases from J, with 12 bases between. The length of the CDR3 is 15 residues. The CDR3 protein is CASSQDNRDTYGYTF. The CDR3, as DNA: TGCGCCAGCAGCCAAGACAACAGGGATACCTATGGCTACACCTTC.

The chain employs TRBV20-1 and TRBJ1-5; the match to TRBD1 covers 8 bases. The CDR3 has 14 residues. CDR1 is DFQATT and CDR2 is SNEGSKA in the germline V gene (reference sequence). V trimming: 6 bases; J trimming: 3 bases; junction bases outside the gene matches: 7. Here the CDR3 DNA reads TGCAGTGCGACAGACAGGGGAATCAATCAGCCCCAGCATTTT. It specifies CSATDRGINQPQHF.

This clonotype was seen more than once but under ten times. The V call is TRBV18, the J call TRBJ2-7, with D perhaps matching TRBD1 or TRBD2 (5 bases each). The CDR3 is 13 amino acids. Germline lookup yields CDR1 KGHSH and CDR2 LQKENI. V dropped 3 bases and J dropped 4 bases, with 10 bases sitting between them. The DNA for the CDR3 is TGTGCCAGCTCACCGGGACCCTTATACGAGCAGTACTTC. As protein: CASSPGPLYEQYF.

The chain recombines TRBV25-1 with TRBJ2-1, with D unclear. Per the germline V gene, CDR1 is MGHDK and CDR2 is SYGVNS. V was clipped by 1 base and J by 11 bases, with 3 bases between them. The CDR3 runs 10 residues. CDR3 sequence (DNA): TGTGCCAGCAGTGAATCCCAGCAGTTCTTC. Amino acids: CASSESQQFF.

This chain joins TRBV9 and TRBJ2-5; 11 bases map to TRBD2. The CDR3 has 17 amino acids. CDR1 SGDLS and CDR2 YYNGEE come from the germline V gene. The J segment lost 4 bases and the V segment lost 4 bases, leaving 12 bases of the junction unmatched. The chain's CDR3 is CASSLGGLAGGGETQYF. The CDR3 bases are TGTGCCAGCAGCCTCGGGGGGCTAGCGGGGGGTGGAGAGACCCAGTACTTC.

The chain couples TRBV7-2 to TRBJ2-1; 12 bases line up with TRBD2. This CDR3 is 17 amino acids long. Germline CDR1 SGHTA, CDR2 FQGNSA. The V gene end was trimmed by 3 bases and the J gene end by 2 bases; junction bases not matched to a gene: 5. CDR3 nucleotide sequence: TGTGCCAGCAGCTTGGACGCTAGCGGGGGGGCCTACAATGAGCAGTTCTTC. This encodes CASSLDASGGAYNEQFF.

This clonotype was seen a handful of times. V and J are TRBV10-3 and TRBJ1-1; possible D gene TRBD1, 6 bases. Germline V CDR1 and CDR2: ENHRY, SYGVKD. The CDR3 length is 11 residues. V lost 7 bases and J lost 8, with 11 bases in between. CDR3 nucleotide sequence: TGTGCCATCAAGGGGGGAAACGAAGCTTTCTTT. Its protein product is CAIKGGNEAFF.

The J gene is TRBJ2-3, the V gene TRBV27; D ambiguous. The CDR3 is 13 amino acids. Germline CDR1 reads MNHEY; CDR2 reads SMNVEV (reference sequence). V was clipped by 0 bases and J by 6 bases, with 7 bases between them. The CDR3 is CASSLSWGDTQYF. The CDR3 nucleotides read TGTGCCAGCAGTTTATCCTGGGGTGATACGCAGTATTTT.

The V gene is TRBV7-9, the J gene TRBJ2-5; D ambiguous. CDR1 and CDR2 from the germline V gene are SEHNR and FQNEAQ (reference sequence). The CDR3 spans 14 residues. Between the trimmed V and J ends, which lost 0 bases and 11 bases, there was a span of 16 bases. CDR3 bases: TGTGCCAGCAGCTTAGCGCGGAAGGGCTATGAGCAGTACTTC. Protein product: CASSLARKGYEQYF.

The rearrangement joins TRBV20-1 to TRBJ2-4, with 7 bases aligning to TRBD2. CDR1 is DFQATT, CDR2 SNEGSKA, per germline (reference sequence). Trimming at V came to 6 bases and at J to 13 bases, leaving 15 bases not matched to a gene. The length of the CDR3 is 13 residues. The CDR3 region has the DNA TGCAGTGCCTCAAGCGGGATCGAGAACGCGCAGTACTTC. This translates into CSASSGIENAQYF.

The V call is TRBV2, the J call TRBJ2-5; 10 bases line up with TRBD2. The CDR3 sequence is 15 residues long. CDR1 SNHLY and CDR2 FYNNEI come from the germline V gene. V lost 6 bases and J lost 1; bases outside the gene matches: 5. Here the CDR3 reads CASSIGTSVQETQYF. The CDR3 DNA reads TGTGCCAGCAGCATCGGGACTAGCGTCCAAGAGACCCAGTACTTC.

This clonotype was counted between two and nine times. The rearrangement joins TRBV7-2 to TRBJ2-1, with TRBD2 identical over 8 bases. With V trimmed by 2 bases and J by 8 bases, 8 bases remained unmatched. The CDR3 loop spans 15 amino acids. Germline V CDR1 and CDR2: SGHTA, FQGNSA. The CDR3 DNA follows: TGTGCCAGCAGCTTATCCGGGACTAGATGGGATGAGCAGTTCTTC. Residues: CASSLSGTRWDEQFF.

This chain connects TRBV7-9 to TRBJ2-2, with TRBD2 identical over 7 bases. Per germline, CDR1 SEHNR and CDR2 FQNEAQ (reference sequence). The CDR3 spans 19 residues. The V gene end was trimmed by 11 bases and the J gene end by 0 bases; junction bases not matched to a gene: 21. The CDR3 region is CAARRSGIGRTSNTGELFF. The CDR3 DNA reads TGTGCCGCGAGGCGATCGGGGATCGGGAGGACCTCGAACACCGGGGAGCTGTTTTTT.

The V and J genes are TRBV2 and TRBJ2-1; 7 nucleotides align to TRBD2. The CDR3 has 14 residues. Per germline, CDR1 SNHLY and CDR2 FYNNEI. The V gene end was trimmed by 11 bases and the J gene end by 6 bases; junction bases not matched to a gene: 13. The CDR3 bases are TGTGCCTTGACGCGGGGGTTCGTCGGCAATGAGCAGTTCTTC. Translating it yields CALTRGFVGNEQFF.

This clonotype was recorded a few times. The chain employs TRBV4-2 and TRBJ1-5; 8 nucleotides line up with TRBD1. CDR1 and CDR2 (germline): LGHNA, YNFKEQ. CDR3 length equals 16 residues. With V trimmed by 4 bases and J by 5 bases, 10 bases remained unmatched. CDR3 residues: CASSPQGQGGDQPQHF. The CDR3 nucleotides are TGTGCCAGCAGCCCCCAAGGACAGGGAGGGGATCAGCCCCAGCATTTT.

Many counts were recorded for this clonotype. The V call is TRBV12-3 or TRBV12-4, the J call TRBJ1-2; TRBD1 matches at 7 bases. V lost 5 bases, J lost 6 bases, and 6 bases stayed unmatched. This CDR3 is 13 amino acids long. The CDR3 sequence: CASSRTGDDGYTF. The CDR3 bases are TGTGCCAGCAGTCGTACAGGGGATGATGGCTACACCTTC.

The V gene is TRBV20-1, the J gene TRBJ1-5; D remains ambiguous. The germline gives CDR1 DFQATT, CDR2 SNEGSKA (reference sequence). The V gene lost 5 bases and the J gene lost 7 bases, with 15 bases spanning the gap. The CDR3 is 13 residues long. CDR3 nucleotide sequence: TGCAGTGCTCCCGGGCCCCTGGGGCAGCCCCAGCATTTT. Translated, it gives CSAPGPLGQPQHF.

This sequence joins TRBV6-6 and TRBJ2-3; possible D gene TRBD1, 7 bases. The CDR3 covers 15 residues. Germline CDR1 and CDR2: MNHNY and SVGAGI (reference sequence). The V gene lost 4 bases and the J gene lost 5 bases, with 16 bases spanning the gap. Here the CDR3 reads CASSFMGTAGDTQYF. In DNA form, the CDR3 reads TGTGCCAGCAGTTTTATGGGGACAGCGGGAGATACGCAGTATTTT.